The entry below describes one T cell receptor (beta chain). Its antigen has not been determined. Base qualities were left out, and no much larger clone turns up one base away. The CDR3 regions of human TCRbeta chains were analyzed by immunosequencing. The published analysis was carried out like this. Repertoire TCRs were checked for matches against a reference library of SARS-CoV-2-specific TCRs that had been generated using the MIRA antigen-specificity platform. Breadth meant the fraction of unique TCRs that were SARS-CoV-2-associated, whereas depth meant the fraction of total T cells that were SARS-CoV-2-associated. Using the MIRA data, each spike-specific TCR was assigned both to the spike region to which the TCR was reactive and to a CD4 or CD8 class. Log10-transformed breadth and depth values were compared by one-way ANOVA with Sidak's multiple comparisons tests. Not all clones reach the TCRdb copy of this immuneACCESS table, which keeps in-frame sequences only. Checked studies attribute under half of the gap to unresolved V genes and leave the rest unexplained. V, J and clone size are taken as reported in that table, and D and trimming were inferred from the DNA itself. The sample table holds some 110,000 clones, of which about 80% were seen once. The top ten clonotypes cover roughly 9.5% of the sample.

This sample was taken from a study of T cell responses to AZD1222 COVID-19 vaccine (dated by TCRdb to about 2021). Study-wide context: AZD1222 recipients with second doses at about 4 weeks or about 12 weeks were pooled, because spike-specific TCR depth and breadth did not differ between schedules. Trial participants were enrolled into age subgroups of 18-55, 56-69 and 70-plus years, which contained 148, 28 and 57 TCR-sequenced participants, respectively. TCR sequencing was performed for approximately 240 trial participants, of whom some 200 were given two doses of AZD1222 and about 25 were given two doses of MenACWY control vaccine. What the research found in general, with its limitations: The 56-69-year group was small, and its depth increase did not reach significance, likely because of low power. Reportedly, close to half of the unique spike-specific TCRs recognized epitopes lying outside the regions that are mutated in the B.1.351 and B.1.1.7 variants. The whole spike protein was spanned by vaccine-associated CD4 TCRs, and dominant responses were seen in regions 160-218 and 743-854. Because no day 14 peak-response samples were available, repertoires were characterized only after the peak T cell response. Participants were mostly white British, with more females than males. The authors suggested clonal diversity may have been underestimated. Only a handful of AZD1222 recipients were SARS-CoV-2 seropositive at baseline, limiting conclusions about previously exposed vaccinees. A significant rise in spike-specific TCR breadth and depth was observed after two AZD1222 doses relative to day 0 and relative to MenACWY recipients.

CDR1 is given as SGHVS and CDR2 as FNYEAQ, both from the germline V gene. From cysteine to phenylalanine, the CDR3 is 16 amino acids long. Only the CDR3 portion is preserved as DNA: 48 bases, with reading frame beginning at the first base. V is clipped by 2 bases and J by 2 bases, and the sequence between their germline boundaries is 10 bases long. The meaning of the sample's time point label: baseline before first vaccination. Samples from vaccinated people were obtained from the UK trials COV001 and COV002, which included a single-blind randomized controlled phase 2/3 trial of AZD1222 (ChAdOx1 nCoV-19) in healthy adults. For TCRbeta chain sequencing, PBMC samples were collected from trial participants at day 0 and at day 28 after the second dose.

The sequence was obtained from an adult in good health. Specimen: peripheral blood, collected on day 0 of AZD1222 vaccination. The rearranged segments are TRBV7-6 and TRBJ2-6; D gene: possibly TRBD1, on 6 matching bases. The DNA sequence is as follows: TGTGCCAGCAGCTTACCAGGGGCGACTGGGGCCAACGTCCTGACTTTC. It is translated as CASSLPGATGANVLTF.